The 20 T cell receptor beta chains reported below all come from one sample, sequenced in a study of somatic mutations in cytotoxic T cells in rheumatoid arthritis (dated by TCRdb to about 2017). Library preparation was by the immunoSEQ multiplex PCR assay. As stored in TCRdb, this immuneACCESS dataset retains in-frame rearrangements with V and J assigned. A fraction of the clones does not appear; measured against another copy, unresolved V genes explain less than half of the discrepancy, and the remainder lacks a known reason. In this sample the table shows 10,000 or so clones, around four fifths of which occur a single time. The ten largest account for over 20% of the sample. The specimen was CD8+ T cells sorted from blood. The receptors originated from a man between 45 and 60 years old in good health.

This chain connects TRBV2 to TRBJ2-3; 9 positions match TRBD2. Germline trimming cut 6 bases from V and 5 bases from J; bases unmatched to any gene: 15. The CDR3 has 17 amino acids. Germline assignment: CDR1 SNHLY and CDR2 FYNNEI. The CDR3 nucleotides read TGTGCCAGCAGCCCCTTTGCGGGGGGGCCTTTAGGAGATACGCAGTATTTT. It encodes CASSPFAGGPLGDTQYF.

This clone was seen a handful of times. The chain uses TRBV6-4 and TRBJ2-3; 8 bases match TRBD1. With 2 bases clipped from V and 2 bases from J, the junction kept 3 bases outside the gene matches. This CDR3 spans 15 amino acids. CDR1 and CDR2 (germline): MRHNA, SNTAGT. For the CDR3, the DNA is TGTGCCAGCAGTGACGGACAGGGACACACAGATACGCAGTATTTT. Residues: CASSDGQGHTDTQYF.

The rearrangement joins TRBV9 to TRBJ1-2; D gene uncertain. The CDR3 contains 13 residues. The ends were cut back, 2 bases at V and 2 bases at J, with 7 bases in the middle. Germline CDR1 SGDLS, CDR2 YYNGEE. CDR3 sequence (DNA): TGTGCCAGCAGCGTTGGAGGGAACTATGGCTACACCTTC. It specifies CASSVGGNYGYTF. Using reference TRBV9 and TRBJ1-2 for the parts outside the CDR3, the full variable domain is DSGVTQTPKHLITATGQRVTLRCSPRSGDLSVYWYQQSLDQGLQFLIQYYNGEERAKGNILERFSAQQFPDLHSELNLSSLELGDSALYFCASSVGGNYGYTFGSGTRLTVV.

V usage is TRBV30 and J usage is TRBJ2-1; 12 bases match TRBD2. The V gene's germline CDR1 is GTSNPN and CDR2 SVGIG (reference sequence). The CDR3 loop spans 13 amino acids. With 7 bases clipped from V and 7 bases from J, the junction kept 5 bases outside the gene matches. The CDR3 DNA is TGTGCCTCGACTAGCGGGAGAAGTAATGAGCAGTTCTTC. Translation: CASTSGRSNEQFF.

V is TRBV2 and J is TRBJ2-6; D ambiguous. There are 14 residues in the CDR3. Trimming took off 5 bases at V and 0 bases at J, with 5 bases between the two ends. Germline CDR1 is SNHLY and CDR2 is FYNNEI. The chain's CDR3 is CASSYSSGANVLTF. CDR3 coding DNA: TGTGCCAGCAGTTACAGCTCTGGGGCCAACGTCCTGACTTTC.

The genes are TRBV28 and TRBJ2-2; a weak D match, TRBD1 (6 bases). The CDR3 is made up of 15 amino acids. CDR1 is MDHEN, CDR2 SYDVKM, per germline. Trimming took 7 bases from V and 4 from J, leaving 16 bases between them. The CDR3 region has the DNA TGTGCCAGCACCTTGCAGGGGTGGGTCACCGGGGAGCTGTTTTTT. Protein sequence: CASTLQGWVTGELFF.

This clone has only a few counts. The chain links TRBV2 to TRBJ1-1; 7 bases are a match to TRBD1. CDR1 and CDR2 (germline): SNHLY, FYNNEI. CDR3 length: 17 amino acids. With V trimmed by 6 bases and J by 0 bases, 13 bases remained unmatched. The CDR3 DNA sequence: TGTGCCAGCAGCGGGGACAGACAAATTTACATGAACACTGAAGCTTTCTTT. Residues: CASSGDRQIYMNTEAFF. Full variable domain (remainder filled in from reference TRBV2 and TRBJ1-1): EPEVTQTPSHQVTQMGQEVILRCVPISNHLYFYWYRQILGQKVEFLVSFYNNEISEKSEIFDDQFSVERPDGSNFTLKIRSTKLEDSAMYFCASSGDRQIYMNTEAFFGQGTRLTVV.

The CDR3 nucleotides are TGTGCCAGTAGCCGCGGGGAGTCTTATGGCTACACCTTC. Protein sequence: CASSRGESYGYTF. The chain links TRBV19 to TRBJ1-2; D ambiguous. The V and J ends lost 6 bases and 5 bases respectively, with 13 bases between them. The CDR3 is 13 amino acids. Germline V gene lookup returns CDR1 LNHDA and CDR2 SQIVND (reference sequence).

The chain combines TRBV5-6 with TRBJ2-5; 7 positions match TRBD1. The CDR3 has 16 amino acids. Germline lookup yields CDR1 SGHDT and CDR2 YYEEEE. With V trimmed by 4 bases and J by 5 bases, 14 bases remained unmatched. This chain's CDR3 is CASSLQPDRVQETQYF. The CDR3 nucleotides read TGTGCCAGCAGCCTCCAGCCTGACAGGGTTCAGGAGACCCAGTACTTC. The full variable domain, in which reference TRBV5-6 and TRBJ2-5 provide the parts outside the CDR3, is DAGVTQSPTHLIKTRGQQVTLRCSPKSGHDTVSWYQQALGQGPQFIFQYYEEEERQRGNFPDRFSGHQFPNYSSELNVNALLLGDSALYLCASSLQPDRVQETQYFGPGTRLLVL.

The genes are TRBV25-1 and TRBJ2-7; 7 bases are a match to TRBD1. The ends lost 6 bases at V and 3 bases at J; junction bases unmatched: 11. The CDR3 runs 15 residues. The germline gives CDR1 MGHDK, CDR2 SYGVNS. CDR3 nucleotides: TGTGCCAGCAGCTCACGAGGACAGGCGAGCTACGAGCAGTACTTC. Amino acid sequence: CASSSRGQASYEQYF.

This clone appeared a few times. The rearrangement uses TRBV9 and TRBJ2-7; 8 bases line up with TRBD2. From germline, CDR1 is SGDLS and CDR2 YYNGEE. This CDR3 is 14 amino acids long. V lost 0 bases and J lost 4; bases outside the gene matches: 3. Here the CDR3 reads CASSVGSGGYEQYF. In DNA form, the CDR3 reads TGTGCCAGCAGCGTAGGGAGCGGGGGATACGAGCAGTACTTC.

The rearrangement joins TRBV7-9 to TRBJ2-7, with D perhaps TRBD1 (6 bases). Germline assignment: CDR1 SEHNR and CDR2 FQNEAQ (reference sequence). V lost 5 bases to trimming and J lost 6 bases, with 23 bases between them. CDR3 size: 16 residues. The CDR3 loop is CASSPRQGFEVREQYF. The CDR3 DNA reads TGTGCCAGCAGCCCTCGCCAGGGGTTCGAAGTCCGCGAGCAGTACTTC.

This clone showed up just a few times. The chain has TRBV27 and TRBJ2-3, with 8 bases lining up with TRBD1. J was trimmed by 3 bases and V by 7 bases; bases with no gene match: 12. The CDR3 runs to 16 residues. Germline CDR1 reads MNHEY; CDR2 reads SMNVEV (reference sequence). CDR3 amino acids: CASTKSLTGATDTQYF. In DNA, the CDR3 is TGTGCCAGCACCAAATCTCTGACAGGGGCGACAGATACGCAGTATTTT.

The rearrangement links TRBV29-1 to TRBJ2-7, with a tentative D call TRBD1 (6 bases). The germline gives CDR1 SQVTM, CDR2 ANQGSEA. The CDR3 contains 12 residues. V was clipped by 4 bases and J by 3 bases, with 10 bases between them. CDR3 bases: TGCAGCGTTGCGGAAGGGGGCTACGAGCAGTACTTC. It specifies CSVAEGGYEQYF.

The chain combines TRBV2 with TRBJ1-2; D unclear. This CDR3 region has 12 residues. Trimming removed 8 bases at V and 4 bases at J, with 11 bases between. The germline CDR1 and CDR2 sequences are SNHLY and FYNNEI. CDR3 nucleotides: TGTGCCAGCTTGAGGGAAGGCTATGGCTACACCTTC. Protein sequence: CASLREGYGYTF.

In regard to this clone: Other DNA sequences from this sample encode an identical CDR3 as well. The chain carries TRBV9 and TRBJ2-3; D possibly corresponds to TRBD1 (6 bases). V lost 2 bases and J 2 bases, leaving 12 bases between the germline ends. CDR1 and CDR2 from the germline V gene are SGDLS and YYNGEE. The CDR3 is 15 residues long. CDR3 coding DNA: TGTGCCAGCAGCGTCCTCCGGACAGACACAGATACGCAGTATTTT. It encodes CASSVLRTDTDTQYF.

This sequence joins TRBV28 and TRBJ2-7; a weak D match, TRBD1 (5 bases). Per the germline V gene, CDR1 is MDHEN and CDR2 is SYDVKM. Trimming left V 7 bases short and J 12 bases short, with 31 bases between. The length of the CDR3 is 16 residues. The CDR3 loop reads CASTPMLQDPLPYLYF. The CDR3 nucleotides read TGTGCCAGCACCCCCATGTTACAGGACCCCTTACCTTATCTGTACTTC.

The rearrangement uses TRBV9 and TRBJ2-7; 8 bases line up with TRBD1. Unmatched junction bases numbered 5, after V lost 2 bases and J lost 7 bases. The CDR3 totals 13 residues. CDR1 is SGDLS and CDR2 is YYNGEE in the germline V gene. CDR3 amino acids: CASSVQGAGEQYF. The CDR3 region has the DNA TGTGCCAGCAGCGTGCAGGGGGCGGGTGAGCAGTACTTC.

In its sample, this clone ranks as large. This chain uses TRBV9 with TRBJ1-5; D is undetermined. This CDR3 is 14 amino acids long. Trimming shortened V by 0 bases and J by 0 bases, and 4 bases separated the two germline ends. From germline, CDR1 is SGDLS and CDR2 YYNGEE. CDR3 amino acids: CASSVGDSNQPQHF. The CDR3 DNA sequence: TGTGCCAGCAGCGTAGGAGATAGCAATCAGCCCCAGCATTTT.

This clone has a handful of counts. V and J are TRBV9 and TRBJ2-7; 11 bases fit TRBD1. CDR1 and CDR2 from the germline V gene are SGDLS and YYNGEE. CDR3 length equals 14 residues. J lost 7 bases, V lost 4 bases, and 7 bases had no gene match. CDR3 sequence reads: CASSPGTGGREQYF. Written as DNA, the CDR3 is TGTGCCAGCAGCCCAGGGACAGGGGGAAGAGAGCAGTACTTC.